This TCR beta chain was captured in a study of T cell responses to AZD1222 COVID-19 vaccine. General observations from the study: No day 14 peak samples; only post-peak repertoires were characterized. Spike-specific TCR breadth and depth both grew after two AZD1222 doses. Donors were largely white British and mainly female; clonal diversity was possibly underestimated.

With regard to this clone: Antigen specificity is unknown.

Sequencing was performed with immunoSEQ multiplex PCR; in TCRdb, only in-frame clones are kept and a portion is missing. The sample carries 150,000 to 200,000 clones, 80% to 95% recorded once. The V segment lost 4 bases and the J segment 6 bases; nucleotides outside the gene matches: 7. The CDR3 spans 15 residues. Germline loops: CDR1 LNHDA, CDR2 SQIVND (reference sequence). Second-dose timings of about 4 or about 12 weeks were pooled. The TCR comes from an adult who received the AZD1222 COVID-19 vaccine. Here the sequenced sample was peripheral blood, taken 28 days after the second AZD1222 dose. V gene TRBV19 combines with J gene TRBJ2-2; 8 bases map to TRBD1. CDR3 DNA: TGTGCCAGTAGTACCCTCAGGACAGGGCCCGGGGAGCTGTTTTTT. Translating gives CASSTLRTGPGELFF. Complete variable domain (other parts from reference TRBV19 and TRBJ2-2): DGGITQSPKYLFRKEGQNVTLSCEQNLNHDAMYWYRQDPGQGLRLIYYSQIVNDFQKGDIAEGYSVSREKKESFPLTVTSAQKNPTAFYLCASSTLRTGPGELFFGEGSRLTVL.